This TCR beta chain comes out of a study of neoadjuvant nivolumab and ipilimumab in lung cancer. V shed 0 bases and J 12 bases; nucleotides not matched to a gene: 2. The CDR3 runs 11 residues. In germline, CDR1 is GTSNPN, CDR2 SVGIG (reference sequence). The method was immunoSEQ multiplex PCR; TCRdb's version includes in-frame clones alone and lacks a portion of them. The table lists 10,000 to 15,000 clones, around 70% of them singletons. The sample consisted of peripheral blood, taken after neoadjuvant nivolumab, alone or with ipilimumab, at or shortly before surgery. V is TRBV30 and J is TRBJ1-5, with 7 bases fitting TRBD1. This receptor was identified in an adult with non-small cell lung cancer. CDR3 protein: CAWSVGTVQHF. CDR3 DNA sequence: TGTGCCTGGAGTGTAGGGACAGTCCAGCATTTT.